This TCR beta chain was identified in a study of T cell repertoires in cytomegalovirus infection. Background on the study: CMV epitopes that were recently identified and HLA-C-restricted were used alongside well-studied HLA-B-restricted ones. Public TCR beta signatures provided an indication of both CMV infection and a matching HLA type. Overall study findings and caveats: Frequencies of public TCR beta families were cumulated, and this identified carriers of CMV plus the relevant HLA.

In this sample, this clonotype turned up a few times. Antigen unknown. A single record per CDR3 protein comes from TCRdb applying MiXCR to the reads. In the table there are 300,000 to 400,000 distinct CDR3 sequences, 29% of which are singletons. CDR3 size: 13 residues. CDR1 and CDR2 (germline): MDHEN, SYDVKM. V was cut by 10 bases and J by 2 bases, with 15 bases left in between. This specimen consisted of cultured PBMCs, obtained from culture after CMV antigen stimulation. The rearrangement uses TRBV28 and TRBJ2-7; D not resolved. This TCR was sampled from a human donor in good health (CMV status not recorded). Some clones in this sample may be carry-over from other donors' samples. The DNA of the CDR3 is TGTGCCACCCTCAAGGGATCCACCTACGAGCAGTACTTC. Protein sequence: CATLKGSTYEQYF.